The 27 T cell receptor beta chains reported below all come from one sample, sequenced in a study of shared clonotypes between healthy human individuals. Profiling relied on immunoSEQ multiplex PCR, and the TCRdb table lists in-frame clones only, not all of them. The table records under 600,000 clones, 95% to 98% of them present only once. The sequencing sample was made of naive CD4+ T cells sorted from blood. Subset defined: CD45RA+ positively selected. The receptors stem from a woman aged 25 to 39 in good health.

In DNA form, the CDR3 reads TGTGCCAGCGGGGACAGATACAATGAGCAGTTCTTC. This translates into CASGDRYNEQFF. The chain recombines TRBV28 with TRBJ2-1; 7 positions match TRBD1. The ends lost 8 bases at V and 4 bases at J; junction bases unmatched: 2. The germline gives CDR1 MDHEN, CDR2 SYDVKM. The CDR3 has 12 amino acids.

This chain connects TRBV7-6 to TRBJ2-3, with D possibly matching TRBD2 (6 bases). The CDR3 contains 15 residues. Trimming cost V 6 bases and J 0 bases, with 13 bases left between them. Looked up from germline, CDR1 is SGHVS and CDR2 is FNYEAQ. CDR3 DNA: TGTGCCAGCAGGACCACCGGGACTAGCACAGATACGCAGTATTTT. Encoded protein: CASRTTGTSTDTQYF.

The V call is TRBV5-5, the J call TRBJ1-2; 8 bases map to TRBD1. After removal of 3 bases from V and 4 bases from J, the junction contained 17 bases not matched to a gene. Per the germline V gene, CDR1 is SGHKS and CDR2 is YYEKEE (reference sequence). The CDR3 is made up of 18 amino acids. The CDR3 DNA follows: TGTGCCAGCAGCTCAACTCCTAGGACAGGGCGGTCCACCTATGGCTACACCTTC. It specifies CASSSTPRTGRSTYGYTF.

This chain links TRBV5-6 with TRBJ2-1, with D maybe TRBD1 (6 bases). The V end was cut by 1 base, the J end by 4 bases, with 12 bases between. The CDR3 totals 15 residues. The germline CDR1 and CDR2 sequences are SGHDT and YYEEEE. CDR3 sequence: CASSLYRVTYNEQFF. The CDR3 nucleotides read TGTGCCAGCAGCTTGTACAGGGTCACGTACAATGAGCAGTTCTTC.

The chain combines TRBV19 with TRBJ2-1, with D possibly being TRBD2 (6 bases). Trimming cost V 4 bases and J 2 bases, with 18 bases left between them. Germline CDR1 and CDR2: LNHDA and SQIVND (reference sequence). The CDR3 spans 17 residues. The CDR3 region is CASSRKPGLPTYNEQFF. The CDR3 DNA sequence: TGTGCCAGTAGTAGAAAACCGGGACTCCCTACCTACAATGAGCAGTTCTTC.

The J gene is TRBJ1-2, the V gene TRBV29-1; 12 bases align to TRBD1. The length of the CDR3 is 17 residues. Losses at the gene ends were 2 bases for V and 4 bases for J; bases not matched to a gene: 11. The germline V gene encodes CDR1 SQVTM and CDR2 ANQGSEA. Here the CDR3 DNA reads TGCAGCGTTGAAAGTTTGGGACAGGGGGCCTTTAGCTATGGCTACACCTTC. This translates into CSVESLGQGAFSYGYTF.

The chain is built from TRBV28 and TRBJ1-5; D unresolved. Germline CDR1 and CDR2: MDHEN and SYDVKM. The CDR3 extends over 15 amino acids. V was trimmed by 7 bases and J by 5 bases, leaving 18 bases between them. This CDR3 reads CASTPRDGGHQPQHF. The CDR3 nucleotides are TGTGCCAGCACCCCTCGAGACGGAGGTCATCAGCCCCAGCATTTT.

V is TRBV6-1 and J is TRBJ2-7; D is perhaps TRBD1 (5 bases). V dropped 4 bases and J dropped 6 bases, with 13 bases sitting between them. The CDR3 totals 13 residues. Per the germline V gene, CDR1 is MNHNS and CDR2 is SASEGT. CDR3: CASSAGHLREQYF. In DNA form, the CDR3 reads TGTGCCAGCAGTGCCGGACATCTCCGCGAGCAGTACTTC.

The chain has TRBV7-9 and TRBJ1-2, with 7 bases fitting TRBD1. Germline V gene lookup returns CDR1 SEHNR and CDR2 FQNEAQ (reference sequence). V shed 2 bases, J shed 2 bases, and the junction held 2 bases outside the gene matches. The CDR3 spans 14 residues. The CDR3 reads CASSLPRGNYGYTF. The CDR3 region has the DNA TGTGCCAGCAGCTTACCCAGGGGGAACTATGGCTACACCTTC.

V usage is TRBV10-2 and J usage is TRBJ2-1, with TRBD2 matching over 7 bases. The CDR3 covers 15 residues. Germline assignment: CDR1 WSHSY and CDR2 SAAADI. Trimming cost V 4 bases and J 7 bases; bases outside gene matches: 10. This CDR3 reads CASSVGAGALNEQFF. CDR3 in DNA: TGCGCCAGCAGTGTTGGCGCGGGAGCGTTGAATGAGCAGTTCTTC.

The CDR3 is CASSLEGQGREQYF. CDR3 DNA: TGTGCCAGCAGCTTGGAGGGACAGGGAAGGGAGCAGTACTTC. This sequence joins TRBV5-4 and TRBJ2-7; 9 positions agree with TRBD1. CDR3 length equals 14 residues. Germline CDR1 reads SGHNT; CDR2 reads YYREEE (reference sequence). The junction had 5 bases not matched to a gene; V was cut back by 0 bases and J by 7 bases.

This chain links TRBV2 with TRBJ1-5; D uncertain. Trimming took 3 bases from V and 0 from J, leaving 6 bases between them. The CDR3 sequence is 14 residues long. The germline CDR1 and CDR2 sequences are SNHLY and FYNNEI. CDR3 DNA: TGTGCCAGCAGTGAGGAGTATAGCAATCAGCCCCAGCATTTT. It codes for CASSEEYSNQPQHF.

The V call is TRBV7-9, the J call TRBJ2-5, with D tentatively TRBD2 (6 bases). The J call is in doubt because the DNA end fits TRBJ2-7 better. Germline loops: CDR1 SEHNR, CDR2 FQNEAQ (reference sequence). The CDR3 extends over 13 amino acids. The CDR3 DNA reads TGTGCCAGCAGCTTCGGCGGGGCCTACGAGCAGTACTTC. The encoded protein is CASSFGGAYEQYF.

V is TRBV10-1 and J is TRBJ2-7; 10 positions agree with TRBD1. The V and J ends lost 2 bases and 5 bases, in that order; junction bases with no gene match: 6. Germline V CDR1 and CDR2: WNHNN, SYGVQD (reference sequence). CDR3 size: 15 residues. The CDR3 bases are TGCGCCAGCAGTGAGGAAGGGACAGGGGATCACGAGCAGTACTTC. This translates into CASSEEGTGDHEQYF.

The J gene is TRBJ2-1, the V gene TRBV30; 8 nucleotides align to TRBD2. This CDR3 contains 13 residues. Trimming at V came to 3 bases and at J to 8 bases, leaving 6 bases not matched to a gene. Germline CDR1 GTSNPN, CDR2 SVGIG (reference sequence). CDR3 DNA sequence: TGTGCCTGGAGGGGGGGACTAGTCCATGAGCAGTTCTTC. It specifies CAWRGGLVHEQFF.

The chain joins TRBV6-4 to TRBJ2-1; TRBD2 aligns across 10 bases. The CDR3 runs to 15 residues. Germline CDR1 is MRHNA and CDR2 is SNTAGT. V lost 0 bases, J lost 8 bases, and 4 bases stayed unmatched. The CDR3 coding sequence is TGTGCCAGCAGTGACTCGGCTAGCGGGAGTTATGAGCAGTTCTTC. It yields the protein CASSDSASGSYEQFF.

This chain joins TRBV19 and TRBJ2-3, with TRBD2 matching 12 bases. Germline-derived CDR1 and CDR2 are LNHDA and SQIVND (reference sequence). The length of the CDR3 is 16 residues. With V trimmed by 3 bases and J by 4 bases, 5 bases remained unmatched. In DNA form, the CDR3 reads TGTGCCAGTAGTATGACTAGCGGGAGACTGGCAGATACGCAGTATTTT. Protein: CASSMTSGRLADTQYF. Together with reference TRBV19 and TRBJ2-3, the CDR3 gives the full variable domain: DGGITQSPKYLFRKEGQNVTLSCEQNLNHDAMYWYRQDPGQGLRLIYYSQIVNDFQKGDIAEGYSVSREKKESFPLTVTSAQKNPTAFYLCASSMTSGRLADTQYFGPGTRLTVL.

In its sample, this clone was seen once. The chain links TRBV9 to TRBJ2-1; TRBD2 agrees at 10 bases. CDR1 is SGDLS, CDR2 YYNGEE, per germline. V lost 4 bases to trimming and J lost 3 bases; unmatched junction nucleotides: 4. This CDR3 has 15 amino acids. CDR3 region: CASSYLAGVYNEQFF. As DNA, the CDR3 is TGTGCCAGCAGCTACCTAGCGGGAGTCTACAATGAGCAGTTCTTC.

The rearrangement uses TRBV7-7 and TRBJ2-5; weak D call: TRBD2 (5 bases). The ends were cut back, 1 base at V and 5 bases at J, with 8 bases in the middle. This CDR3 is built from 13 residues. Germline CDR1 reads SSHAT; CDR2 reads FNYEAQ (reference sequence). The CDR3, as DNA: TGTGCCAGCAGCTTAGAGGGCGGGGAGACCCAGTACTTC. Translation: CASSLEGGETQYF.

The V gene is TRBV5-1, the J gene TRBJ1-4, with TRBD1 identical over 11 bases. Germline-derived CDR1 and CDR2 are SGHRS and YFSETQ. CDR3 length: 17 amino acids. V dropped 3 bases and J dropped 5; count of bases not matched to a gene: 9. The CDR3 region is CASSSPGTGGANEKLFF. The CDR3 nucleotides read TGCGCCAGCAGCTCACCCGGGACAGGGGGTGCCAATGAAAAACTGTTTTTT.

The chain is built from TRBV7-2 and TRBJ2-3; perhaps TRBD1 as D (6 bases). There are 17 residues in the CDR3. The ends were cut back, 4 bases at V and 0 bases at J, with 17 bases in the middle. CDR1 is SGHTA, CDR2 FQGNSA, per germline. The CDR3 DNA is TGTGCCAGCAGCTCCTGGTGGGGGCCAACTAGCACAGATACGCAGTATTTT. Amino acid sequence: CASSSWWGPTSTDTQYF.

V is TRBV28 and J is TRBJ2-5; 7 bases agree with TRBD2. This CDR3 is built from 14 residues. The germline CDR1 and CDR2 sequences are MDHEN and SYDVKM. Losses at the gene ends were 6 bases for V and 2 bases for J; bases not matched to a gene: 6. In DNA form, the CDR3 reads TGTGCCAGCAGGACCGGGACTACGCAAGAGACCCAGTACTTC. Its translation: CASRTGTTQETQYF.

V usage is TRBV6-6 and J usage is TRBJ1-5, with D perhaps matching TRBD1 (5 bases). V lost 6 bases and J 7 bases, leaving 16 bases between the germline ends. The germline gives CDR1 MNHNY, CDR2 SVGAGI (reference sequence). The CDR3 is made up of 14 amino acids. This CDR3 is CASSTLEGRQPQHF. For the CDR3, the DNA is TGTGCCAGCAGCACCTTGGAGGGACGACAGCCCCAGCATTTT.

A word on this clone: Other DNA sequences of this sample code for an identical CDR3. The rearrangement links TRBV30 to TRBJ2-1; D not certain. V shed 0 bases and J shed 8 bases, with 5 bases lying between them. From germline, CDR1 is GTSNPN and CDR2 SVGIG (reference sequence). The CDR3 is 11 residues long. CDR3 region: CAWSVLDEQFF. In DNA, the CDR3 is TGTGCCTGGAGTGTATTAGATGAGCAGTTCTTC.

This sequence joins TRBV6-5 and TRBJ2-7; 10 bases map to TRBD2. V trimming: 2 bases; J trimming: 3 bases; junction bases outside the gene matches: 7. The CDR3 sequence is 16 residues long. Germline loops: CDR1 MNHEY, CDR2 SVGAGI. CDR3 sequence reads: CASSYTPSGSGYEQYF. DNA for the CDR3: TGTGCCAGCAGTTACACTCCTAGCGGGAGTGGCTACGAGCAGTACTTC.

This clone was detected only once. The chain joins TRBV27 to TRBJ1-4; no clear D gene. CDR1 MNHEY and CDR2 SMNVEV come from the germline V gene (reference sequence). Trimming took off 5 bases at V and 10 bases at J, with 23 bases between the two ends. The length of the CDR3 is 16 residues. The CDR3 is CASSTYIREMAGKLFF. The CDR3 bases are TGTGCCAGCAGTACTTATATTAGGGAAATGGCTGGAAAACTGTTTTTT.

V usage is TRBV18 and J usage is TRBJ2-7; D is undetermined. V shed 3 bases and J shed 5 bases, with 8 bases lying between them. The CDR3 consists of 12 residues. Germline V CDR1 and CDR2: KGHSH, LQKENI. CDR3 region: CASSPSVNEQYF. The CDR3 nucleotides read TGTGCCAGCTCACCGTCGGTAAACGAGCAGTACTTC. The full variable domain, completed using reference TRBV18 and TRBJ2-7, is NAGVMQNPRHLVRRRGQEARLRCSPMKGHSHVYWYRQLPEEGLKFMVYLQKENIIDESGMPKERFSAEFPKEGPSILRIQQVVRGDSAAYFCASSPSVNEQYFGPGTRLTVT.